This TCR beta chain was observed in a study of cytomegalovirus exposure and HLA in healthy donors. Overall study: Unique TCRs from HLA-typed donors, about 78 million of them, were held in an early data release. Points from the study as a whole: CMV serostatus was the sole immune exposure data available. The investigators catalogued 150 to 200 TCR beta chains as cytomegalovirus-associated.

Worth noting for this clone: Its matching antigen is unknown.

The donors gave bone marrow, and they were healthy. The CDR3 length is 15 residues. Germline V gene sequence: CDR1 MNHEY, CDR2 SVGAGI. The V and J ends lost 5 bases and 5 bases, in that order; junction bases with no gene match: 9. 13 Jbeta primers and 60 Vbeta primers were used for the PCR. Here immunoSEQ multiplex PCR was the method, and the copy in TCRdb shows in-frame clones only, minus some. The sample has 150,000 to 180,000 clones, about 70% seen once; the top ten hold approximately 3%. The TCR originated in a man aged 18 to 29 in good health and CMV-seronegative. The sequencing sample was made of PBMCs. J is TRBJ2-5 and V is TRBV6-5, with 9 bases lining up with TRBD2. This CDR3 is CASSPRGGRGETQYF. DNA for the CDR3: TGTGCCAGCAGTCCGCGGGGGGGGCGAGGGGAGACCCAGTACTTC.